Below, 2 T cell receptor beta chains from the same sample are listed, as sequenced in a study of blood T cell repertoires in COVID-19. The table came from immunoSEQ multiplex PCR; TCRdb's copy has only in-frame clones and leaves some out. The sample has roughly 120,000 clones; about 92% are singletons. The sample consisted of peripheral blood. The receptors derive from a man aged 45-65 years with active COVID-19.

This chain links TRBV2 with TRBJ1-2; TRBD1 matches at 10 bases. Per germline, CDR1 SNHLY and CDR2 FYNNEI. The CDR3 is made up of 13 amino acids. Unmatched junction bases numbered 6, after V lost 6 bases and J lost 8 bases. Written as DNA, the CDR3 is TGTGCCAGCAGCGCGGGACAGGGGTGGGGCTACACCTTC. This translates into CASSAGQGWGYTF.

This chain connects TRBV9 to TRBJ1-5; a weak D match, TRBD1 (5 bases). The CDR3 runs to 15 residues. Looked up from germline, CDR1 is SGDLS and CDR2 is YYNGEE. V was shortened by 0 bases and J by 6 bases, with 13 bases between the two germline ends. The CDR3 nucleotides read TGTGCCAGCAGCGTAGACGGGGCGGGGATTCAGCCCCAGCATTTT. It specifies CASSVDGAGIQPQHF.